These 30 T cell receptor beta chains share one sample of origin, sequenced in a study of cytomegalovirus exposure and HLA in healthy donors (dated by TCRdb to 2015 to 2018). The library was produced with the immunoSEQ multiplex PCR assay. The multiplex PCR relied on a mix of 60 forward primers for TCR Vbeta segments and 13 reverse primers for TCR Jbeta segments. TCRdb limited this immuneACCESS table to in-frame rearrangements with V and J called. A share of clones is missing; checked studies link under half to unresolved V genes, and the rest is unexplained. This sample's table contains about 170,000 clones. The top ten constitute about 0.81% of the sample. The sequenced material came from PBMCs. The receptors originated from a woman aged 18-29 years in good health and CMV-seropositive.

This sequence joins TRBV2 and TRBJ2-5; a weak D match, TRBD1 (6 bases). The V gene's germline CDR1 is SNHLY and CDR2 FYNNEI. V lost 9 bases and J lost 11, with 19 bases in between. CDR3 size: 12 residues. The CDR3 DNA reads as TGTGCCAGTAGGACAGTCGAGGGCGGGCAGTACTTC. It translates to CASRTVEGGQYF.

The CDR3 coding sequence is TGCGCCAGCAGACCGCCCCGGGACAAGTCTTCCAATCAGCCCCAGCATTTT. Translating gives CASRPPRDKSSNQPQHF. The gene calls are TRBV23-1 and TRBJ1-5; perhaps TRBD1 as D (6 bases). TRBV23-1 is reported as an ORF; its role is uncertain. Trimming shortened V by 6 bases and J by 3 bases, and 21 bases separated the two germline ends. The CDR3 extends over 17 amino acids.

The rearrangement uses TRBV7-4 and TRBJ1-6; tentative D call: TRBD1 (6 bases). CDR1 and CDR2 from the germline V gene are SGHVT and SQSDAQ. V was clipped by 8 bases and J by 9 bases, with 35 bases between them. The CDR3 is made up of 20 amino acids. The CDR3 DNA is TGTGCCAGCCTTGGCCGGGACACCCTCGCGCGAATCCCGGGTAGTTCACCCCTCCACTTT. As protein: CASLGRDTLARIPGSSPLHF.

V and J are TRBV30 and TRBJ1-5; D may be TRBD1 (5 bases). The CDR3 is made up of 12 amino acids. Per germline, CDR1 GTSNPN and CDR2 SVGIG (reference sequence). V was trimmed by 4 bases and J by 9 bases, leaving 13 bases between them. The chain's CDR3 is CAWTGTSGPQHF. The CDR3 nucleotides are TGTGCCTGGACAGGGACTAGTGGGCCCCAGCATTTT.

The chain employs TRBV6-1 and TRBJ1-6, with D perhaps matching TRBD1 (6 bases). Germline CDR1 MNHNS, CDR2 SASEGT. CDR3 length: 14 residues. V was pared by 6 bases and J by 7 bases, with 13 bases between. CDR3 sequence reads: CASSPTGNNSPLHF. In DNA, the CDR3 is TGTGCCAGCAGCCCTACAGGGAACAATTCACCCCTCCACTTT.

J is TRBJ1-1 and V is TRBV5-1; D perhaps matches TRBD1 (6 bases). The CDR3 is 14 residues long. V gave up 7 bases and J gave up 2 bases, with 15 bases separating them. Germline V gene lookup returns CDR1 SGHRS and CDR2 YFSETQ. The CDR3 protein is CASCRQELNTEAFF. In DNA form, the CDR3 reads TGCGCCAGCTGCAGACAGGAGCTTAACACTGAAGCTTTCTTT.

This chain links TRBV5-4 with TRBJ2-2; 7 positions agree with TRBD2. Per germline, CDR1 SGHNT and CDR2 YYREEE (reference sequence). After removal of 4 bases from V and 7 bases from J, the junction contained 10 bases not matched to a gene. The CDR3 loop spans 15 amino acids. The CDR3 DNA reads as TGTGCCAGCAGCCCCGCTCCGGGCGGGGGCGGGGAGCTGTTTTTT. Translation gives CASSPAPGGGGELFF.

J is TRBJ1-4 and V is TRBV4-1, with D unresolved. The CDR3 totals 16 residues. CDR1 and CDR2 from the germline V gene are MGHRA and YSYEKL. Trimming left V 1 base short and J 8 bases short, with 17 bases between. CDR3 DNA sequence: TGCGCCAGCAGCCAAGGGCTTACAGTAGGAAGAGAAAAACTGTTTTTT. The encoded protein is CASSQGLTVGREKLFF.

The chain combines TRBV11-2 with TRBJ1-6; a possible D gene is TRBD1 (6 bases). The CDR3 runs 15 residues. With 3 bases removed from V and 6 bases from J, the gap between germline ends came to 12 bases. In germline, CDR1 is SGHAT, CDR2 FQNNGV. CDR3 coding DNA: TGTGCCAGCAGCTTTGAAACAGGGCCTAATTCACCCCTCCACTTT. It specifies CASSFETGPNSPLHF. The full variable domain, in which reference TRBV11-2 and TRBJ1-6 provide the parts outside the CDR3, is EAGVAQSPRYKIIEKRQSVAFWCNPISGHATLYWYQQILGQGPKLLIQFQNNGVVDDSQLPKDRFSAERLKGVDSTLKIQPAKLEDSAVYLCASSFETGPNSPLHFGNGTRLTVT.

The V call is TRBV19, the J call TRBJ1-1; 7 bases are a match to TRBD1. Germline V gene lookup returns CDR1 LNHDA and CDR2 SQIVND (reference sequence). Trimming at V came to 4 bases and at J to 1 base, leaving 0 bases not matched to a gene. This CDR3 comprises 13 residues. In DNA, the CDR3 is TGTGCCAGTAGTACAGGGGGGAACACTGAAGCTTTCTTT. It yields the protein CASSTGGNTEAFF.

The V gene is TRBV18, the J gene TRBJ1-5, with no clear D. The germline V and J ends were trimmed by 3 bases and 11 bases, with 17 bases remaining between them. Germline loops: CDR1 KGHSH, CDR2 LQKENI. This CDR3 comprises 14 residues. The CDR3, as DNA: TGTGCCAGCTCACCGAGTGACCCCCGCGCGGCCCAGCATTTT. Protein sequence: CASSPSDPRAAQHF.

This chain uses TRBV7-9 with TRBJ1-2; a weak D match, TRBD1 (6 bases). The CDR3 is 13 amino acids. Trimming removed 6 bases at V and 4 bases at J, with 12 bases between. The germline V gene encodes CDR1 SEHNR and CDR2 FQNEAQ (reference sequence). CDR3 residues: CASRGAGIYGYTF. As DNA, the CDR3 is TGTGCCAGCAGGGGGGCAGGGATCTATGGCTACACCTTC.

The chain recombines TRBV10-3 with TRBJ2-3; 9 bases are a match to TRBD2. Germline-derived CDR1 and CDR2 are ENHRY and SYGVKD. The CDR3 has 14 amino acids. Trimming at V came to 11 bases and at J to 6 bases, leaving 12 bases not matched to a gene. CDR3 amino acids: CAAARAGGEDTQYF. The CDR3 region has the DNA TGTGCCGCTGCTCGGGCGGGAGGGGAGGATACGCAGTATTTT.

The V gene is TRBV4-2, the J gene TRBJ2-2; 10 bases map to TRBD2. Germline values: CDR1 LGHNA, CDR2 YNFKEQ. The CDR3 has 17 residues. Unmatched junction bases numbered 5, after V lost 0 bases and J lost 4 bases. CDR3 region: CASSQEGVAGGTGELFF. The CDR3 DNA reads TGTGCCAGCAGCCAAGAGGGGGTAGCGGGAGGCACCGGGGAGCTGTTTTTT.

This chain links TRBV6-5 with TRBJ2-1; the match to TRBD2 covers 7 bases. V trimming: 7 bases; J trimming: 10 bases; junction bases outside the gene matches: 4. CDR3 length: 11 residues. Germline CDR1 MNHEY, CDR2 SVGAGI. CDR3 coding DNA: TGTGCCAGCACTCACGGGGGGGAGCAGTTCTTC. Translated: CASTHGGEQFF.

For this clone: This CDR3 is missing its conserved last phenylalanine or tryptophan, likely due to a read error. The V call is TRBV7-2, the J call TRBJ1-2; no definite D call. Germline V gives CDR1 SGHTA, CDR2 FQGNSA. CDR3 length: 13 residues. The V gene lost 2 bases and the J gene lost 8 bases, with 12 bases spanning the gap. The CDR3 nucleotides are TGTGCCAGCAGCTTAAAAAGGGTGTGGGGCTACACCTCC. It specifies CASSLKRVWGYTS.

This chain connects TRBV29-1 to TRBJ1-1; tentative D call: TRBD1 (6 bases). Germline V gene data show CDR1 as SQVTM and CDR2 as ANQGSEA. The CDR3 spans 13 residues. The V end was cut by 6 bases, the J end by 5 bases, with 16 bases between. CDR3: CSVERGGGTEAFF. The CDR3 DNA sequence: TGCAGCGTAGAAAGAGGGGGTGGAACTGAAGCTTTCTTT.

In nucleotides, the CDR3 is TGTGCCAGCAGTCCGGTCGAGGTTAGCACAGATACGCAGTATTTT. It is translated as CASSPVEVSTDTQYF. J is TRBJ2-3 and V is TRBV6-6; D remains unclear. Germline-derived CDR1 and CDR2 are MNHNY and SVGAGI (reference sequence). The V and J ends lost 5 bases and 0 bases respectively, with 12 bases between them. The CDR3 covers 15 residues.

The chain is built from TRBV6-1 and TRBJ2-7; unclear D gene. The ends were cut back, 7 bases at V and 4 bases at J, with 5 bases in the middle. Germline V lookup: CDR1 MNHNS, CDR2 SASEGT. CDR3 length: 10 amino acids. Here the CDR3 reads CASTSYEQYF. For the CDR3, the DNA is TGTGCCAGCACATCATACGAGCAGTACTTC.

The CDR3 sequence is CASSLTGQMNTEAFF. The CDR3 nucleotides read TGTGCCAGCAGCTTGACGGGACAGATGAACACTGAAGCTTTCTTT. V gene TRBV5-8 combines with J gene TRBJ1-1; 7 bases fit TRBD1. The CDR3 extends over 15 amino acids. Germline CDR1 is SGHTS and CDR2 is YDEGEE. With 1 base clipped from V and 0 bases from J, the junction kept 3 bases outside the gene matches.

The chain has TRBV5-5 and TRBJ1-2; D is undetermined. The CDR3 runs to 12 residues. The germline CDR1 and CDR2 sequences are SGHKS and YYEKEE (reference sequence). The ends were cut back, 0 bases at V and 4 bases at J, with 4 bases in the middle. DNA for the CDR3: TGTGCCAGCAGCTTGGTCGGCTATGGCTACACCTTC. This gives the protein CASSLVGYGYTF.

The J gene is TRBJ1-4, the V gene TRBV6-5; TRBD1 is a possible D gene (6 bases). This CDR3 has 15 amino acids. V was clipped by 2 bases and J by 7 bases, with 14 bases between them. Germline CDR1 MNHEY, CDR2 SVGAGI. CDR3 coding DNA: TGTGCCAGCAGTTACAGCCAGGGCAGGGGTGAAAAACTGTTTTTT. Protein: CASSYSQGRGEKLFF.

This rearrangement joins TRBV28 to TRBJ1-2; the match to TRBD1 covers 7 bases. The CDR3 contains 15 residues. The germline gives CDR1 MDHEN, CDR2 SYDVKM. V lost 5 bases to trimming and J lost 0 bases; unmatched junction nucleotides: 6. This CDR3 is CASSDPTGTNYGYTF. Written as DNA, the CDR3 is TGTGCCAGCAGTGATCCGACAGGGACTAACTATGGCTACACCTTC.

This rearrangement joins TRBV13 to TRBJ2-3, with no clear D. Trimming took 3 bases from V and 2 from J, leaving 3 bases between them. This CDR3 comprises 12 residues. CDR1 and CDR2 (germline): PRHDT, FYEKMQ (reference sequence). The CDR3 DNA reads TGTGCCAGCAGCTTCCTCACAGATACGCAGTATTTT. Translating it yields CASSFLTDTQYF.

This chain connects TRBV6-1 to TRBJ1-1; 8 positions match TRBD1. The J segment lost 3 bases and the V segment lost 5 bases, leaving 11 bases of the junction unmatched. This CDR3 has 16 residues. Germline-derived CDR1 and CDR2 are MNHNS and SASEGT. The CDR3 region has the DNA TGTGCCAGCAGTCAAGGACAGGGTTGGTCGCACACTGAAGCTTTCTTT. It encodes CASSQGQGWSHTEAFF.

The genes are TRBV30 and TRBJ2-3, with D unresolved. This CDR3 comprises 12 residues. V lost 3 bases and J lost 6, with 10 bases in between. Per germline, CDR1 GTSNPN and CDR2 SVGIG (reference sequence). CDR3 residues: CAWRRGTDTQYF. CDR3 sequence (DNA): TGTGCCTGGAGACGCGGTACGGATACGCAGTATTTT.

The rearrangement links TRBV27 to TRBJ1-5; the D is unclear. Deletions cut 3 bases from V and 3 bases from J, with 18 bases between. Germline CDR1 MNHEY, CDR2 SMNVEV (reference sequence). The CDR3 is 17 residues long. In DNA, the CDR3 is TGTGCCAGCAGTTTTGGGAAGGGAGGAGGAGACAATCAGCCCCAGCATTTT. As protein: CASSFGKGGGDNQPQHF.

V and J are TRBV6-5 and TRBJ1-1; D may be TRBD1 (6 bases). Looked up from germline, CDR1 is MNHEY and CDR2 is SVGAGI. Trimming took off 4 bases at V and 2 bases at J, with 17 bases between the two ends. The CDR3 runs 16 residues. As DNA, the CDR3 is TGTGCCAGCAGTTTAAGTGCAACAGGGTTAAACACTGAAGCTTTCTTT. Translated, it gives CASSLSATGLNTEAFF.

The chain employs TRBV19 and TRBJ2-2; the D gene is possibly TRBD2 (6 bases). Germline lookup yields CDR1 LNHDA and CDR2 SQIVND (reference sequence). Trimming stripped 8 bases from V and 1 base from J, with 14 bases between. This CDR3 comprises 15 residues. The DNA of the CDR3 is TGTGCCAGTTCTACCGGGCGGGAGAACACCGGGGAGCTGTTTTTT. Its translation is CASSTGRENTGELFF.

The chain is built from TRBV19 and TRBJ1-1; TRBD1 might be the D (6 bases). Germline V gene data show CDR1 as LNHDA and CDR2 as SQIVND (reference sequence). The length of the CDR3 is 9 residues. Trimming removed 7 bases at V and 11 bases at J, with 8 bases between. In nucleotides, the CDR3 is TGTGCCAGTACCCAGGGGGCTTTCTTT. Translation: CASTQGAFF.